These 15 T cell receptor beta chains were sequenced from one sample in a study of blood T cell repertoires in COVID-19. TCRdb's table, derived via immunoSEQ multiplex PCR, lists solely in-frame clones and lacks some. The sample has 50,000 to 55,000 clones, more than 75% seen once. The material sequenced was peripheral blood. The receptors come from a man aged 45-65 years with acute or convalescent COVID-19.

The chain uses TRBV6-6 and TRBJ1-5, with 11 positions matching TRBD1. The germline CDR1 and CDR2 sequences are MNHNY and SVGAGI (reference sequence). Unmatched junction bases numbered 17, after V lost 5 bases and J lost 11 bases. The CDR3 has 17 amino acids. CDR3 DNA sequence: TGTGCCAGCAGTCTCCATACCGGGACAGGGGGTAGGTTGGCCCAGCATTTT. Translation: CASSLHTGTGGRLAQHF.

This clone appeared a single time. The V gene is TRBV5-1, the J gene TRBJ1-5; D unresolved. The germline V gene has CDR1 SGHRS and CDR2 YFSETQ. The CDR3 loop spans 16 amino acids. Trimming cost V 1 base and J 0 bases, with 11 bases left between them. In DNA, the CDR3 is TGCGCCAGCAGCTTGTTTCCCCTTAATAGCAATCAGCCCCAGCATTTT. Its translation is CASSLFPLNSNQPQHF. Together with reference TRBV5-1 and TRBJ1-5, the CDR3 gives the full variable domain: KAGVTQTPRYLIKTRGQQVTLSCSPISGHRSVSWYQQTPGQGLQFLFEYFSETQRNKGNFPGRFSGRQFSNSRSEMNVSTLELGDSALYLCASSLFPLNSNQPQHFGDGTRLSIL.

The chain carries TRBV18 and TRBJ2-7; D not resolved. This CDR3 comprises 13 residues. Germline V CDR1 and CDR2: KGHSH, LQKENI. V lost 2 bases, J lost 1 base, and 6 bases lay in between. The DNA for the CDR3 is TGTGCCAGCTCACCAACAGAATCCTACGAGCAGTACTTC. It specifies CASSPTESYEQYF.

The CDR3, as DNA: TGTGCCAGCAGCCGGGACAGGGATACTGGAAACACCATATATTTT. Translation gives CASSRDRDTGNTIYF. This rearrangement joins TRBV6-5 to TRBJ1-3; 9 nucleotides align to TRBD1. The germline gives CDR1 MNHEY, CDR2 SVGAGI. This CDR3 comprises 15 residues. The trim removed 6 bases at V and 2 bases at J, leaving 5 bases unmatched.

This chain connects TRBV6-5 to TRBJ2-1; 8 bases map to TRBD2. The germline V gene encodes CDR1 MNHEY and CDR2 SVGAGI. The CDR3 sequence is 15 residues long. Losses at the gene ends were 7 bases for V and 6 bases for J; bases not matched to a gene: 11. The CDR3 protein is CASTLAGLGANEQFF. CDR3 DNA sequence: TGTGCCAGCACCTTAGCGGGATTAGGGGCCAATGAGCAGTTCTTC.

V gene TRBV24-1 combines with J gene TRBJ2-5; 13 nucleotides agree with TRBD2. This CDR3 has 17 residues. Germline V gene data show CDR1 as KGHDR and CDR2 as SFDVKD. The V gene end was trimmed by 2 bases and the J gene end by 2 bases; junction bases not matched to a gene: 4. CDR3 DNA: TGTGCCACCAGTGATTCACTAGCGGGAGGGGGGCAAGAGACCCAGTACTTC. Translating gives CATSDSLAGGGQETQYF.

The chain links TRBV12-3 or TRBV12-4 to TRBJ2-1; possibly TRBD1 for D (5 bases). The CDR3 covers 13 residues. The V end lost 9 bases, the J end lost 0 bases, and 9 bases lay between the germline ends. The CDR3 region has the DNA TGTGCCAGTCGACAGAGCTCCTACAATGAGCAGTTCTTC. It yields the protein CASRQSSYNEQFF.

This clone has only a few counts. V usage is TRBV2 and J usage is TRBJ1-3; TRBD1 is a possible D gene (5 bases). From germline, CDR1 is SNHLY and CDR2 FYNNEI. The CDR3 sequence is 16 residues long. V shed 8 bases and J shed 0 bases, with 17 bases lying between them. CDR3: CASATGPSLSGNTIYF. The CDR3 nucleotides are TGTGCCAGCGCAACAGGCCCCTCTCTCTCTGGAAACACCATATATTTT. The variable domain in full, with the rest retrieved from reference TRBV2 and TRBJ1-3, is EPEVTQTPSHQVTQMGQEVILRCVPISNHLYFYWYRQILGQKVEFLVSFYNNEISEKSEIFDDQFSVERPDGSNFTLKIRSTKLEDSAMYFCASATGPSLSGNTIYFGEGSWLTVV.

The gene calls are TRBV14 and TRBJ2-1, with 8 bases aligning to TRBD2. The germline CDR1 and CDR2 sequences are SGHDN and FVKESK. The CDR3 length is 16 residues. The trim removed 4 bases at V and 2 bases at J, leaving 7 bases unmatched. CDR3 in DNA: TGTGCCAGCAGCCGCTTAAGCGGGGGCGCCTACAATGAGCAGTTCTTC. Amino acid sequence: CASSRLSGGAYNEQFF. The entire variable domain, with the rest obtained from reference TRBV14 and TRBJ2-1, is as follows: EAGVTQFPSHSVIEKGQTVTLRCDPISGHDNLYWYRRVMGKEIKFLLHFVKESKQDESGMPNNRFLAERTGGTYSTLKVQPAELEDSGVYFCASSRLSGGAYNEQFFGPGTRLTVL.

V is TRBV27 and J is TRBJ2-1; 7 bases align to TRBD2. V lost 6 bases and J lost 4; bases outside the gene matches: 6. Germline-derived CDR1 and CDR2 are MNHEY and SMNVEV (reference sequence). CDR3 length: 14 residues. The CDR3 DNA follows: TGTGCCAGCAGAGTGGCGGGAGTTTACAATGAGCAGTTCTTC. Protein product: CASRVAGVYNEQFF.

J is TRBJ1-5 and V is TRBV4-2; TRBD1 matches at 7 bases. The germline CDR1 and CDR2 sequences are LGHNA and YNFKEQ. V lost 1 base, J lost 5 bases, and 5 bases stayed unmatched. The CDR3 loop spans 15 amino acids. The CDR3 region is CASSQGQGVDQPQHF. The CDR3 coding sequence is TGTGCCAGCAGCCAAGGCCAGGGGGTTGATCAGCCCCAGCATTTT.

In this sample, this clone turned up a few times. The rearrangement joins TRBV4-1 to TRBJ1-1, with 7 bases that match TRBD1. With 3 bases clipped from V and 4 bases from J, the junction kept 5 bases outside the gene matches. There are 14 residues in the CDR3. Germline assignment: CDR1 MGHRA and CDR2 YSYEKL. The CDR3 is CASSHDREATEAFF. Here the CDR3 DNA reads TGCGCCAGCAGCCATGACAGGGAGGCCACTGAAGCTTTCTTT.

The chain's CDR3 is CASSPGLGNQPQHF. The CDR3 DNA sequence: TGTGCCAGCTCACCAGGCCTCGGGAATCAGCCCCAGCATTTT. The chain joins TRBV18 to TRBJ1-5; D gene uncertain. Deletions cut 2 bases from V and 4 bases from J, with 9 bases between. The CDR3 consists of 14 residues. Germline CDR1 KGHSH, CDR2 LQKENI.

This chain uses TRBV12-5 with TRBJ2-3; D is ambiguous. Germline loops: CDR1 LGHNT, CDR2 FRNRAP. This CDR3 spans 14 amino acids. Trimming cost V 5 bases and J 1 base, with 10 bases left between them. Written as DNA, the CDR3 is TGTGCTAGTGGTCTGATGATAGGCACAGATACGCAGTATTTT. The encoded protein is CASGLMIGTDTQYF.

In its sample, this clone was seen a few times. The chain joins TRBV27 to TRBJ1-6; no firm D call. Looked up from germline, CDR1 is MNHEY and CDR2 is SMNVEV (reference sequence). The CDR3 runs to 15 residues. The V end lost 3 bases, the J end lost 6 bases, and 12 bases lay between the germline ends. CDR3 sequence: CASSFGGSGNSPLHF. The CDR3 region has the DNA TGTGCCAGCAGTTTTGGAGGGAGTGGTAATTCACCCCTCCACTTT.